The present T cell receptor (beta chain) was sequenced within a study of breast tumors, draining lymph nodes, adjacent tissues (dated by TCRdb to 2016 to 2018). Background on the whole study: The study compared TCR beta repertoires across tumor, adjacent nontumor tissue and axillary lymph nodes from breast cancer patients. The study aimed to assess the relationships and possible T-cell exchange between tumor, surrounding tissue and draining lymph node repertoires in human breast cancer. Study-level results and caveats: The data were considered consistent with most tumor T cells being derived from the lymph node and subsequently expanding within tumor tissue. Tumor T-cell repertoires showed less diversity than lymph node repertoires and more diversity than nontumor tissue repertoires, and tumor T-cell repertoires showed preferential V and J gene usage. The conclusion that tumor T cells originate in lymph nodes was presented as consistent with a hypothesis rather than as directly demonstrated. In luminal-like breast cancer, tumor and nontumor tissue repertoires resembled each other significantly more than in basal-like breast cancer.

Sequencing took place on an Illumina HiSeq 2000. TCR beta chain libraries were generated by multiplex PCR amplification. The amplified TCR beta chain products were analyzed by high-throughput sequencing. The public reads were reprocessed in TCRdb via fastp at Q25 and MiXCR, keeping in-frame beta chains. Rows with a matching CDR3 protein are joined into one entry that keeps the most common DNA and genes. For this sample the table gives more than 80,000 distinct CDR3 sequences, of which around 30% were detected only once. The ten biggest clones cover 5.5% to 6% of the sample. The axillary draining lymph nodes of breast cancer patients were the source of the lymph node samples. About this clonotype: The target of this receptor is not known. No qualities accompany the bases; no much larger clone lies one base away.

The junction shows trimming of 3 bases on V and 6 bases on J, and the gene matches do not reach 10 bases of it. The germline V gene (reference sequence) yields LNHDA for CDR1 and SQIVND for CDR2. From the cysteine through the phenylalanine, the CDR3 covers 17 amino acids. The CDR3 DNA has 51 bases and is translated from base 1. This receptor was obtained from a female donor with breast cancer. Some clones in this sample may be carry-over from other donors' samples. What was sequenced was axillary lymph node tissue. The sequence links TRBV19 to TRBJ2-1; the junction holds 11 bases that match TRBD2. The nucleotide sequence reads TGTGCCAGTAGTATCCGGCTAGCGGGAGGCGGATGCAATGAGCAGTTCTTC. Its coded protein is CASSIRLAGGGCNEQFF.